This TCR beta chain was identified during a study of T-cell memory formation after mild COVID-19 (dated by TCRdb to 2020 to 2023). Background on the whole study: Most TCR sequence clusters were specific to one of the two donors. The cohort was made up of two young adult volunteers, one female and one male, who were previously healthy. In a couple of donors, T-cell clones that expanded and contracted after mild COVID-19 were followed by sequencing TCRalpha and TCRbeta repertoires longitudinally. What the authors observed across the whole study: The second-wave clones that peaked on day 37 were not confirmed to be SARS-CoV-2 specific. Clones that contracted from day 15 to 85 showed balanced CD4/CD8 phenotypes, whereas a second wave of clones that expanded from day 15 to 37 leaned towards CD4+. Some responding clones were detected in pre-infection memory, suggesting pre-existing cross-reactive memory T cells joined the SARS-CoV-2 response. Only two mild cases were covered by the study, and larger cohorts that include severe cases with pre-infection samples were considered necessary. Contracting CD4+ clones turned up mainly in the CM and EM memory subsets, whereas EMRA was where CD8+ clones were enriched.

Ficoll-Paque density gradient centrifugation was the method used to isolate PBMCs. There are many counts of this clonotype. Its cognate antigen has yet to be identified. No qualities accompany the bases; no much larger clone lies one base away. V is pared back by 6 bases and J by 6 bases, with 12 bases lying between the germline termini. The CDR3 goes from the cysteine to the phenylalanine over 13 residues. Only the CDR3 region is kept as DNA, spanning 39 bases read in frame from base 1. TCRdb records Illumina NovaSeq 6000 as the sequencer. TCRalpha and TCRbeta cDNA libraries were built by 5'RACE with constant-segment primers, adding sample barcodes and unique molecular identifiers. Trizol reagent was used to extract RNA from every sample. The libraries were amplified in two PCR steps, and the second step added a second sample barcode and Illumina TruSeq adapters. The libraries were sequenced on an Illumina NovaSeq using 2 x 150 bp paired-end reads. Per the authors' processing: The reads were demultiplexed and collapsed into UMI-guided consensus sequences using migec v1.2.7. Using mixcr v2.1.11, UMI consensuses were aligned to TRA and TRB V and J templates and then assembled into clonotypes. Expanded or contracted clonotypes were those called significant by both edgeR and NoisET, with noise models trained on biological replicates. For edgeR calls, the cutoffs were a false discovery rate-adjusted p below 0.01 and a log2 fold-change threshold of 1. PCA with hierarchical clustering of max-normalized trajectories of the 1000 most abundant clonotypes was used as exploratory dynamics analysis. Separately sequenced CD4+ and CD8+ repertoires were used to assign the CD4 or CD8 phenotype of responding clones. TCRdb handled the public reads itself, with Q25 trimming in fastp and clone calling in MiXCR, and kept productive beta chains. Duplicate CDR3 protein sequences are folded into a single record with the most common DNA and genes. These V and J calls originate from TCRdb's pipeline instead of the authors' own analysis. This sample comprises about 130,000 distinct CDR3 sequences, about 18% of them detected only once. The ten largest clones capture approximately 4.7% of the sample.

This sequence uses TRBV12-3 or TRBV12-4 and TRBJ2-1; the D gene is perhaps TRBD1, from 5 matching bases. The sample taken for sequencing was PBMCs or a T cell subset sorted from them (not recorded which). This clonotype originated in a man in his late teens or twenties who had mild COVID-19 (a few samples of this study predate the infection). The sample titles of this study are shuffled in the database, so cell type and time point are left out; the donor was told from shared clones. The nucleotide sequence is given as TGTGCCAGCAGCTTCAGGCAGGGCAATGAGCAGTTCTTC. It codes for CASSFRQGNEQFF.